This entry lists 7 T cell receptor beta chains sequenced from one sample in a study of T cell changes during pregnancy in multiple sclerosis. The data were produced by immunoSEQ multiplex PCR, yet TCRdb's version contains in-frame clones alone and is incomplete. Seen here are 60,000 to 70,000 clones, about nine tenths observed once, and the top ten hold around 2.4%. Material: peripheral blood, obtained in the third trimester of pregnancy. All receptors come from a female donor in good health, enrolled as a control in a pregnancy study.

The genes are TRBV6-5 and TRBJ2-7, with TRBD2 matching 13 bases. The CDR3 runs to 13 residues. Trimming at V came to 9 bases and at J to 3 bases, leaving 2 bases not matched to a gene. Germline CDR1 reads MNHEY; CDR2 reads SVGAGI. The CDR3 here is CASRTSGSYEQYF. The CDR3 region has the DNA TGTGCCAGTAGGACTAGCGGGAGCTACGAGCAGTACTTC.

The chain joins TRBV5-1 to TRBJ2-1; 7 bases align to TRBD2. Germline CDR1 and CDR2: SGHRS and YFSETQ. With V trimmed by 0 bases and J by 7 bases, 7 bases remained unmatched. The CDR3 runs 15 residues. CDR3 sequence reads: CASSLGGLPGNEQFF. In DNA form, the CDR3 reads TGCGCCAGCAGCTTGGGGGGACTACCTGGGAATGAGCAGTTCTTC.

The CDR3 is CASSYRQGGQPQHF. The CDR3 DNA reads as TGTGCCAGCAGTTACCGACAGGGAGGTCAGCCCCAGCATTTT. The chain carries TRBV6-5 and TRBJ1-5, with 7 nucleotides matching TRBD1. V shed 2 bases, J shed 6 bases, and the junction held 4 bases outside the gene matches. Germline loops: CDR1 MNHEY, CDR2 SVGAGI. This CDR3 is built from 14 residues.

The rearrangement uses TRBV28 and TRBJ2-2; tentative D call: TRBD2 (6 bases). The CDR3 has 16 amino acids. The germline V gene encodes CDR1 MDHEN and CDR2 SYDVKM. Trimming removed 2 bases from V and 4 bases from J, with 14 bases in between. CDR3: CASSLSSGVSTGELFF. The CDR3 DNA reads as TGTGCCAGCAGTTTAAGTTCGGGAGTCAGCACCGGGGAGCTGTTTTTT.

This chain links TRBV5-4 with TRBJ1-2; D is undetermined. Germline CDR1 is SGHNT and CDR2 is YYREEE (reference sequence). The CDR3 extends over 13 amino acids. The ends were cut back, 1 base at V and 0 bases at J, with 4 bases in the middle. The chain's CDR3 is CASSLKPNYGYTF. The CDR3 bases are TGTGCCAGCAGCTTGAAGCCTAACTATGGCTACACCTTC.

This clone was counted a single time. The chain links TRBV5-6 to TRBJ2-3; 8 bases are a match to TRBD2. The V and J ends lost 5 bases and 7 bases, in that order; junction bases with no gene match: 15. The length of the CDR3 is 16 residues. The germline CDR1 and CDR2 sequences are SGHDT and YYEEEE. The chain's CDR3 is CASSLSSYLAGYTQYF. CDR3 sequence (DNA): TGTGCCAGCAGTCTTAGTTCCTATTTAGCGGGGTATACGCAGTATTTT. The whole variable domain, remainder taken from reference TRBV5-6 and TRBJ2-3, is DAGVTQSPTHLIKTRGQQVTLRCSPKSGHDTVSWYQQALGQGPQFIFQYYEEEERQRGNFPDRFSGHQFPNYSSELNVNALLLGDSALYLCASSLSSYLAGYTQYFGPGTRLTVL.

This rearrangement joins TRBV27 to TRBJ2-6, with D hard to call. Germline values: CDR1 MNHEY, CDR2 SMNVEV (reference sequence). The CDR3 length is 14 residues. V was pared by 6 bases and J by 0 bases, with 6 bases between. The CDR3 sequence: CASRESSGANVLTF. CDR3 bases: TGTGCCAGCAGGGAGAGCTCTGGGGCCAACGTCCTGACTTTC.